Following are 9 T cell receptor beta chains from one sample sequenced in a study of cytomegalovirus exposure and HLA in healthy donors. The PCR contained 60 Vbeta and 13 Jbeta primers. The method was immunoSEQ multiplex PCR; TCRdb's version includes in-frame clones alone and lacks a portion of them. The table records 90,000 or so clones, approximately 76% of them present only once. The sample was PBMCs. The receptors originated from a man between 25 and 39 years old in good health and CMV-seropositive.

As concerns this clone: At one of its ends the junction is not consistent with the germline gene, which may arise from a read error. The chain employs TRBV11-2 and TRBJ1-1, with TRBD1 identical over 7 bases. The CDR3 has 12 amino acids. Germline CDR1 reads SGHAT; CDR2 reads FQNNGV. The CDR3 DNA reads TGTGCCGGCAGCTCGCTAAGACAGGGTGTAACCTTT. This translates into CAGSSLRQGVTF.

The rearrangement joins TRBV15 to TRBJ1-4, with D uncertain. The CDR3 totals 16 residues. V was clipped by 0 bases and J by 4 bases, with 12 bases between them. CDR1 is LNHNV, CDR2 YYDKDF, per germline (reference sequence). CDR3 nucleotides: TGTGCCACCAGCAGAGATGGGCCGATGAATAATGAAAAACTGTTTTTT. This sequence encodes CATSRDGPMNNEKLFF.

Only a few counts were recorded for this clone. This chain connects TRBV27 to TRBJ2-7; possibly TRBD1 for D (6 bases). Between the trimmed V and J ends, which lost 2 bases and 6 bases, there was a span of 17 bases. The CDR3 totals 15 residues. Germline CDR1 is MNHEY and CDR2 is SMNVEV (reference sequence). The CDR3 is CASSLGGQIIGEQYF. The CDR3 nucleotides are TGTGCCAGCAGTTTAGGGGGACAAATCATAGGCGAGCAGTACTTC.

This clone was seen more than once but under ten times. The chain couples TRBV5-6 to TRBJ1-2; 7 positions agree with TRBD1. The CDR3 runs to 12 residues. The V and J ends lost 5 bases and 4 bases, in that order; junction bases with no gene match: 2. The germline V gene encodes CDR1 SGHDT and CDR2 YYEEEE. The CDR3 reads CASRGQAYGYTF. In nucleotides, the CDR3 is TGTGCCAGCAGAGGACAGGCCTATGGCTACACCTTC.

This rearrangement joins TRBV11-1 to TRBJ2-7; D is perhaps TRBD1 (6 bases). The germline V gene has CDR1 SGHAT and CDR2 FQDESV (reference sequence). This CDR3 region has 15 residues. V lost 4 bases to trimming and J lost 6 bases, with 19 bases between them. For the CDR3, the DNA is TGTGCCAGCAGCTCCTGGGACAATCTAGGTTCCGAGCAGTACTTC. Its translation is CASSSWDNLGSEQYF.

This CDR3 reads CASRLHRGARNTGELFF. DNA for the CDR3: TGTGCCAGCAGACTGCATCGGGGGGCCCGGAACACCGGGGAGCTGTTTTTT. The chain joins TRBV5-6 to TRBJ2-2, with D possibly matching TRBD2 (7 bases). The V gene lost 5 bases and the J gene lost 1 base, with 18 bases spanning the gap. CDR3 length equals 17 residues. Germline loops: CDR1 SGHDT, CDR2 YYEEEE.

The gene calls are TRBV15 and TRBJ1-1, with D hard to call. This CDR3 contains 16 residues. The germline V gene has CDR1 LNHNV and CDR2 YYDKDF (reference sequence). The V and J ends lost 1 base and 0 bases respectively, with 12 bases between them. CDR3 in DNA: TGTGCCACCAGCAGAGGACTACAAGGGCTGAACACTGAAGCTTTCTTT. This encodes CATSRGLQGLNTEAFF.

This clone showed up just once. This chain joins TRBV6-1 and TRBJ2-3, with D maybe TRBD2 (7 bases). Germline assignment: CDR1 MNHNS and CDR2 SASEGT. With 2 bases removed from V and 2 bases from J, the gap between germline ends came to 11 bases. The CDR3 has 15 residues. Here the CDR3 reads CASSESGGPTDTQYF. CDR3 sequence (DNA): TGTGCCAGCAGTGAATCCGGGGGGCCCACAGATACGCAGTATTTT.

By proportion, this clone is medium-sized (0.01 to 0.1%). The chain links TRBV7-9 to TRBJ2-1, with a tentative D call TRBD2 (6 bases). CDR3 length: 15 amino acids. Looked up from germline, CDR1 is SEHNR and CDR2 is FQNEAQ (reference sequence). V was pared by 5 bases and J by 8 bases, with 19 bases between. The CDR3: CASSRGTTSGDEQFF. As DNA, the CDR3 is TGTGCCAGCAGCAGAGGCACGACTAGTGGCGATGAGCAGTTCTTC.